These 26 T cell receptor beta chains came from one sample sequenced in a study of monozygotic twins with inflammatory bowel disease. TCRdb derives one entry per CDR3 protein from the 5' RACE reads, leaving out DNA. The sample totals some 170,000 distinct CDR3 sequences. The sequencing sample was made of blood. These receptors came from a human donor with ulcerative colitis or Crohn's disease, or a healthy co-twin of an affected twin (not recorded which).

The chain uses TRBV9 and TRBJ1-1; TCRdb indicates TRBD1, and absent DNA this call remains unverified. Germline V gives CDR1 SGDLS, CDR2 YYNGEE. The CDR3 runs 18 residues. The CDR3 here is CASSPTPTQWTGNTEAFF. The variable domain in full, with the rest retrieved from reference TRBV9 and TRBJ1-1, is DSGVTQTPKHLITATGQRVTLRCSPRSGDLSVYWYQQSLDQGLQFLIQYYNGEERAKGNILERFSAQQFPDLHSELNLSSLELGDSALYFCASSPTPTQWTGNTEAFFGQGTRLTVV.

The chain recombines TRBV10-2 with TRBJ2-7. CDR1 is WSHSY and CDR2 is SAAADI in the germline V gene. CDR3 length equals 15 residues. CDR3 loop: CASRAHTPTTYEQYF.

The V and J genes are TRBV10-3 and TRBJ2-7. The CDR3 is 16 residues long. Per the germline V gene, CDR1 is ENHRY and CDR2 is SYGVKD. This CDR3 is CAISESDRLETYEQYF.

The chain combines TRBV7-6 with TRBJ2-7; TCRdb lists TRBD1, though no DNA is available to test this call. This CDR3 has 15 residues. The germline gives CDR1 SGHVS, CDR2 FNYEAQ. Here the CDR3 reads CASRPSVGATYEQYF.

The CDR3 spells CASSPSSDRGASDGYTF. The genes are TRBV7-9 and TRBJ1-2; lacking DNA, the TRBD1 call made by TCRdb goes unchecked. The CDR3 totals 17 residues. Per the germline V gene, CDR1 is SEHNR and CDR2 is FQNEAQ (reference sequence).

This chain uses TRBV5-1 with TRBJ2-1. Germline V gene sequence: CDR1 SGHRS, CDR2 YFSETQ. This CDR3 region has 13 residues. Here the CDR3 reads CASSLAIGGEQFF. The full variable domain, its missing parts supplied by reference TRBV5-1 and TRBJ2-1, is KAGVTQTPRYLIKTRGQQVTLSCSPISGHRSVSWYQQTPGQGLQFLFEYFSETQRNKGNFPGRFSGRQFSNSRSEMNVSTLELGDSALYLCASSLAIGGEQFFGPGTRLTVL.

CDR3 loop: CASSLGRGYSNQPQHF. This chain connects TRBV5-5 to TRBJ1-5. The CDR3 runs to 16 residues. The germline V gene has CDR1 SGHKS and CDR2 YYEKEE (reference sequence). Full variable domain (outside the CDR3, taken from reference TRBV5-5 and TRBJ1-5): DAGVTQSPTHLIKTRGQQVTLRCSPISGHKSVSWYQQVLGQGPQFIFQYYEKEERGRGNFPDRFSARQFPNYSSELNVNALLLGDSALYLCASSLGRGYSNQPQHFGDGTRLSIL.

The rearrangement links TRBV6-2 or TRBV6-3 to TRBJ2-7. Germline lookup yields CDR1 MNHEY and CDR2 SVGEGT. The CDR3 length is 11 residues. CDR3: CASSYSHEQYF.

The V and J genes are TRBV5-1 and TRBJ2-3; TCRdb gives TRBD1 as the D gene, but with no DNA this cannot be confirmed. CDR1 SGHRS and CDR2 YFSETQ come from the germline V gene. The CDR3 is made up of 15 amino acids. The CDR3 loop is CASSLEAGKADTQYF.

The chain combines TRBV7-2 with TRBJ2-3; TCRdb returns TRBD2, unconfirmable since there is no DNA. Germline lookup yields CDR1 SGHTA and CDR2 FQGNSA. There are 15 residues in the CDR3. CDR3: CASSSLAGSTDTQYF.

CDR3 amino acids: CAISPTGIRETQYF. V is TRBV10-3 and J is TRBJ2-5; TCRdb proposes TRBD1, but this gene call is untestable without DNA. This CDR3 is built from 14 residues. CDR1 is ENHRY and CDR2 is SYGVKD in the germline V gene.

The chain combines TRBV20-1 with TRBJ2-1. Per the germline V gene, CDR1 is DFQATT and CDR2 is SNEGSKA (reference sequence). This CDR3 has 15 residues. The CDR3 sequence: CSARAWSSSYNEQFF.

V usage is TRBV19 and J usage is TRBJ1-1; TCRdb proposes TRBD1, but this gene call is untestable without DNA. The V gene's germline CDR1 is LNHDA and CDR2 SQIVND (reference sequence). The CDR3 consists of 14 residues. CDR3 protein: CASTTTGTNTEAFF.

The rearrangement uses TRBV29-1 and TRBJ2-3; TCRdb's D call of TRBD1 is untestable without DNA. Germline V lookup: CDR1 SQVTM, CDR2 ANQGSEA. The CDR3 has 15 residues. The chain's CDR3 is CSVEGDREAGDTQYF.

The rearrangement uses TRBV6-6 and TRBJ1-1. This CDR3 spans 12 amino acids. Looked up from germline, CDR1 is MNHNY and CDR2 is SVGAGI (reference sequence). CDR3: CASNQIRAEAFF.

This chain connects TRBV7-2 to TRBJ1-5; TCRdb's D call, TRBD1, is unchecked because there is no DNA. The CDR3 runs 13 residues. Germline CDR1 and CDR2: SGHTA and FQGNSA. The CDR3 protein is CASSQGVYQPQHF.

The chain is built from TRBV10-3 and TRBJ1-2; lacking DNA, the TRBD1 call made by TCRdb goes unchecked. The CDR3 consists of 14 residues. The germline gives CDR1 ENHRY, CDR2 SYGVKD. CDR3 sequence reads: CAISPPGTGFGYTF.

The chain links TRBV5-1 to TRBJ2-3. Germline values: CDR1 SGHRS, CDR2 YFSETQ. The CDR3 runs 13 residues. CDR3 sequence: CASSRSSTDTQYF.

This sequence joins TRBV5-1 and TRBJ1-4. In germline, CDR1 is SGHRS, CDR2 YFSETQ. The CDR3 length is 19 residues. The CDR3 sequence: CASSLEGRVIGATNEKLFF.

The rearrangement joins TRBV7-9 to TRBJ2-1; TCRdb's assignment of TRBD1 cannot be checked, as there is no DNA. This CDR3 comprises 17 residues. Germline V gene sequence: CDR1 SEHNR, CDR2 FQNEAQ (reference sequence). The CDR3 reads CASRYGAGIRAYNEQFF. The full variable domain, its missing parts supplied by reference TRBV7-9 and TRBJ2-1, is DTGVSQNPRHKITKRGQNVTFRCDPISEHNRLYWYRQTLGQGPEFLTYFQNEAQLEKSRLLSDRFSAERPKGSFSTLEIQRTEQGDSAMYLCASRYGAGIRAYNEQFFGPGTRLTVL.

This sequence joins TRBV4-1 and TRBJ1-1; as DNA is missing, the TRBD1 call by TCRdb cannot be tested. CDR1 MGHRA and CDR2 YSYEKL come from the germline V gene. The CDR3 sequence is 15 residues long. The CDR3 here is CASSPAGTGYTEAFF.

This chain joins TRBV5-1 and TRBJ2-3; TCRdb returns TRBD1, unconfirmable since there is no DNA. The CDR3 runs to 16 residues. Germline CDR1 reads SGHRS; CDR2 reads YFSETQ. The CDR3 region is CASSLGVTGVTDTQYF.

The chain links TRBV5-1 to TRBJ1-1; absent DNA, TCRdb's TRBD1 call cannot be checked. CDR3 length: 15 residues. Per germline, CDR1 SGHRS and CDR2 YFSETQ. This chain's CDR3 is CASSRGQGWNTEAFF.

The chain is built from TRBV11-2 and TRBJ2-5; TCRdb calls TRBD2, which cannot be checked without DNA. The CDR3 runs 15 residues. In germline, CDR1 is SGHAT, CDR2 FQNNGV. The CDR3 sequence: CASSLLLANQETQYF.

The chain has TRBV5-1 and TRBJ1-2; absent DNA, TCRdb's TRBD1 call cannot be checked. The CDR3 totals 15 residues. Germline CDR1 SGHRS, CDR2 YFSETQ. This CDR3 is CATRPGQAIDYGYTF.

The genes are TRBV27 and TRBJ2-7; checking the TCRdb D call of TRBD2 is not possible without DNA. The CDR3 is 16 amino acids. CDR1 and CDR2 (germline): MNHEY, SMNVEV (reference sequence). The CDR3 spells CASSPRLAGGYHEQYF.